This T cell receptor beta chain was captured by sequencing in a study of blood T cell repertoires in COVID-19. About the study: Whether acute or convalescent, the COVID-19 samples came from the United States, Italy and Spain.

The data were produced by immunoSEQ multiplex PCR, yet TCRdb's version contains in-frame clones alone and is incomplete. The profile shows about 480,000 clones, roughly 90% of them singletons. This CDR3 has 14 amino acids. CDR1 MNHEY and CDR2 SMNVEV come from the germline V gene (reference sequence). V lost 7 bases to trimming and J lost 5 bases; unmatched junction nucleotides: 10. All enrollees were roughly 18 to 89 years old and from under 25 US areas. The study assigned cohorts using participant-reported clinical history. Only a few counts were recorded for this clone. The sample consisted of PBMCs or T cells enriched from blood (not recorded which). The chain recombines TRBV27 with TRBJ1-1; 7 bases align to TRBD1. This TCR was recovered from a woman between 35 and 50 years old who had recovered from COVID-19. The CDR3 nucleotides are TGTGCCAGCACTTTTCGACAGGGAGGTACTGAAGCTTTCTTT. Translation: CASTFRQGGTEAFF.